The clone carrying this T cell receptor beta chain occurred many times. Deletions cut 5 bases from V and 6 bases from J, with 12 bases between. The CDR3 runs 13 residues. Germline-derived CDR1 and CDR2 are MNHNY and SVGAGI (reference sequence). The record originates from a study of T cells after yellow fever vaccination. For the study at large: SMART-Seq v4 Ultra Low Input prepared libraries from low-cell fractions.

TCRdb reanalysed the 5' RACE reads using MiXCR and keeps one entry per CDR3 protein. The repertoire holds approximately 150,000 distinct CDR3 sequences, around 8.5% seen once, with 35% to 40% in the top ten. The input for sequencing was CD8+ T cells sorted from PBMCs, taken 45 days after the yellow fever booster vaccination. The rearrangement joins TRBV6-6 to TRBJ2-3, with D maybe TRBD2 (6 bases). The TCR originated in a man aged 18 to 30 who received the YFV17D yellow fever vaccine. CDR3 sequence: CASSLRGGDTQYF. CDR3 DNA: TGTGCCAGCAGTCTAAGGGGAGGTGATACGCAGTATTTT.